The 28 T cell receptor beta chains below were found in one sample sequenced in a study of cytomegalovirus exposure and HLA in healthy donors. The PCR made use of 60 Vbeta and 13 Jbeta primers. The repertoire was sequenced with immunoSEQ multiplex PCR; TCRdb's copy has only in-frame clones and lacks some. The sample totals about 130,000 clones. Material: PBMCs. These receptors were taken from a man aged 40-49 years in good health and CMV-seronegative.

The rearrangement uses TRBV7-3 and TRBJ1-3, with TRBD1 matching 7 bases. The germline V gene encodes CDR1 SGHTA and CDR2 FQGTGA. The CDR3 loop spans 15 amino acids. V shed 5 bases and J 2 bases; nucleotides not matched to a gene: 6. CDR3 DNA sequence: TGTGCCAGCAGCCTGGAGGGGGCAGCTGGAAACACCATATATTTT. Protein product: CASSLEGAAGNTIYF.

This chain links TRBV19 with TRBJ1-1, with D possibly matching TRBD1 (5 bases). V lost 5 bases to trimming and J lost 5 bases, with 12 bases between them. CDR3 size: 13 residues. Germline loops: CDR1 LNHDA, CDR2 SQIVND (reference sequence). The CDR3, as DNA: TGTGCCAGTAGTCGCGGGGGTGGGACTGAAGCTTTCTTT. Its protein product is CASSRGGGTEAFF.

The genes are TRBV11-2 and TRBJ1-1; 8 bases match TRBD1. V shed 3 bases and J 2 bases; nucleotides not matched to a gene: 2. In germline, CDR1 is SGHAT, CDR2 FQNNGV. The CDR3 is made up of 14 amino acids. The CDR3 loop is CASSFGTGNTEAFF. In DNA, the CDR3 is TGTGCCAGCAGCTTCGGGACAGGTAACACTGAAGCTTTCTTT.

The chain recombines TRBV7-2 with TRBJ1-2, with TRBD1 matching 9 bases. V lost 0 bases, J lost 4 bases, and 6 bases stayed unmatched. The CDR3 is 16 amino acids. In germline, CDR1 is SGHTA, CDR2 FQGNSA. This CDR3 is CASSLAGRQGGYGYTF. CDR3 nucleotides: TGTGCCAGCAGCTTAGCAGGAAGACAGGGGGGCTATGGCTACACCTTC.

The rearrangement joins TRBV5-4 to TRBJ2-1; the D gene is possibly TRBD1 (6 bases). Germline loops: CDR1 SGHNT, CDR2 YYREEE (reference sequence). Trimming stripped 4 bases from V and 8 bases from J, with 16 bases between. CDR3 length: 14 residues. CDR3 sequence (DNA): TGTGCCAGCAGCCTCTACAGGGTGGGACATGAGCAGTTCTTC. Protein product: CASSLYRVGHEQFF.

The gene calls are TRBV5-6 and TRBJ1-6, with a possible D match to TRBD1 (5 bases). CDR1 is SGHDT and CDR2 is YYEEEE in the germline V gene. The CDR3 has 13 residues. The V end lost 5 bases, the J end lost 6 bases, and 9 bases lay between the germline ends. Here the CDR3 reads CASRTTANSPLHF. In DNA, the CDR3 is TGTGCCAGCAGGACGACAGCTAATTCACCCCTCCACTTT.

This rearrangement joins TRBV5-1 to TRBJ2-5; 8 nucleotides agree with TRBD2. This CDR3 has 16 amino acids. The junction had 10 bases not matched to a gene; V was cut back by 1 base and J by 5 bases. CDR1 and CDR2 (germline): SGHRS, YFSETQ. DNA for the CDR3: TGCGCCAGCAGCTTGACTAGCGGCAAGGGGGGGGAGACCCAGTACTTC. It codes for CASSLTSGKGGETQYF.

The V gene is TRBV2, the J gene TRBJ2-7; 9 bases align to TRBD2. Germline values: CDR1 SNHLY, CDR2 FYNNEI. The CDR3 length is 14 residues. J gave up 0 bases and V 9 bases, and 6 bases lay outside the gene matches. CDR3 DNA sequence: TGTGCCAGTCGACTAGCGGAACACTCCTACGAGCAGTACTTC. Protein: CASRLAEHSYEQYF.

The V call is TRBV27, the J call TRBJ1-3, with D possibly being TRBD1 (5 bases). The germline CDR1 and CDR2 sequences are MNHEY and SMNVEV (reference sequence). This CDR3 is 14 amino acids long. The ends were cut back, 8 bases at V and 0 bases at J, with 11 bases in the middle. This chain's CDR3 is CASGTGLSGNTIYF. CDR3 bases: TGTGCCAGCGGAACAGGTCTCTCTGGAAACACCATATATTTT.

The chain combines TRBV9 with TRBJ1-2; possibly TRBD1 for D (6 bases). V shed 2 bases and J shed 4 bases, with 12 bases lying between them. The CDR3 runs 14 residues. Germline V gene lookup returns CDR1 SGDLS and CDR2 YYNGEE. CDR3 residues: CASSVAGATYGYTF. The CDR3 nucleotides read TGTGCCAGCAGCGTCGCGGGGGCCACCTATGGCTACACCTTC.

The gene calls are TRBV6-5 and TRBJ2-7, with 7 bases aligning to TRBD1. Unmatched junction bases numbered 8, after V lost 6 bases and J lost 0 bases. Germline V gene lookup returns CDR1 MNHEY and CDR2 SVGAGI. This CDR3 comprises 15 residues. The CDR3 DNA follows: TGTGCCAGCAGCCGAAACAGGGGTTCCTCCTACGAGCAGTACTTC. It encodes CASSRNRGSSYEQYF.

The rearrangement links TRBV5-6 to TRBJ2-5; 7 positions agree with TRBD1. Per the germline V gene, CDR1 is SGHDT and CDR2 is YYEEEE. With 4 bases clipped from V and 3 bases from J, the junction kept 9 bases outside the gene matches. This CDR3 contains 15 residues. The CDR3 sequence is CASSLPHTGEETQYF. The CDR3 DNA follows: TGTGCCAGCAGCCTCCCTCATACAGGGGAAGAGACCCAGTACTTC.

The chain links TRBV7-9 to TRBJ1-2; tentatively, D is TRBD1 (5 bases). V was clipped by 3 bases and J by 8 bases, with 13 bases between them. Looked up from germline, CDR1 is SEHNR and CDR2 is FQNEAQ (reference sequence). The CDR3 length is 13 residues. The DNA of the CDR3 is TGTGCCAGCAGCTTCGGGGGTATAGGGGGCTACACCTTC. This encodes CASSFGGIGGYTF.

The CDR3 sequence: CASSYLGLAGTDTQYF. For the CDR3, the DNA is TGTGCCAGCAGTTACCTGGGACTAGCGGGCACAGATACGCAGTATTTT. V usage is TRBV27 and J usage is TRBJ2-3, with 11 bases lining up with TRBD2. Germline loops: CDR1 MNHEY, CDR2 SMNVEV (reference sequence). There are 16 residues in the CDR3. V trimming: 4 bases; J trimming: 1 base; junction bases outside the gene matches: 4.

CDR3 DNA sequence: TGTGCCAGCAGCTTGGGACAGGTAAACTCCTACGAGCAGTACTTC. Translated: CASSLGQVNSYEQYF. The V and J genes are TRBV7-9 and TRBJ2-5; 8 bases are shared with TRBD1. The end of the DNA aligns better with TRBJ2-7, so the J call may be wrong. The CDR3 spans 15 residues. Germline CDR1 SEHNR, CDR2 FQNEAQ (reference sequence).

V is TRBV5-1 and J is TRBJ1-4, with 7 bases that match TRBD1. CDR3 length: 14 residues. The trim removed 2 bases at V and 8 bases at J, leaving 6 bases unmatched. Germline CDR1 and CDR2: SGHRS and YFSETQ. The CDR3 sequence: CASSFGQAGEKLFF. The DNA for the CDR3 is TGCGCCAGCAGCTTTGGACAGGCCGGCGAAAAACTGTTTTTT.

The chain links TRBV6-1 to TRBJ1-5; unclear D gene. CDR3 size: 15 residues. V was shortened by 6 bases and J by 9 bases, with 21 bases between the two germline ends. Germline V gene data show CDR1 as MNHNS and CDR2 as SASEGT. The CDR3 DNA is TGTGCCAGCAGGCCGGAGACTGAACCCCATAGGCCCCAGCATTTT. As protein: CASRPETEPHRPQHF.

The genes are TRBV27 and TRBJ2-2; weak D call: TRBD1 (6 bases). Trimming took 6 bases from V and 1 from J, leaving 15 bases between them. The V gene's germline CDR1 is MNHEY and CDR2 SMNVEV (reference sequence). The CDR3 consists of 16 residues. The CDR3 sequence is CASRNFGQRNTGELFF. The CDR3 DNA is TGTGCCAGCAGGAACTTCGGACAGCGGAACACCGGGGAGCTGTTTTTT.

The DNA of the CDR3 is TGCGCCAGCAGCCCAGCACGTCGGCTAGCGGGTGGAAGGAGCTCCTACAATGAGCAGTTCTTC. This gives the protein CASSPARRLAGGRSSYNEQFF. The chain carries TRBV4-1 and TRBJ2-1; TRBD2 matches 8 bases. The germline gives CDR1 MGHRA, CDR2 YSYEKL. Losses at the gene ends were 4 bases for V and 0 bases for J; bases not matched to a gene: 20. The CDR3 covers 21 residues.

The chain carries TRBV5-1 and TRBJ2-2; TRBD2 aligns across 11 bases. Germline CDR1 SGHRS, CDR2 YFSETQ. The CDR3 has 16 amino acids. J gave up 3 bases and V 4 bases, and 5 bases lay outside the gene matches. The CDR3 protein is CASSGSGRGDTGELFF. In DNA form, the CDR3 reads TGCGCCAGCAGCGGTAGCGGGAGGGGAGACACCGGGGAGCTGTTTTTT.

This chain uses TRBV6-1 with TRBJ2-7; 9 positions agree with TRBD1. This CDR3 has 15 residues. From germline, CDR1 is MNHNS and CDR2 SASEGT. Unmatched junction bases numbered 9, after V lost 6 bases and J lost 3 bases. CDR3 region: CASRDSRQGVYEQYF. The CDR3 bases are TGTGCCAGCAGGGACTCACGACAGGGGGTCTACGAGCAGTACTTC.

The J gene is TRBJ2-7, the V gene TRBV20-1, with D uncertain. CDR3 length: 11 residues. Trimming took 3 bases from V and 5 from J, leaving 8 bases between them. CDR1 DFQATT and CDR2 SNEGSKA come from the germline V gene (reference sequence). The CDR3 sequence is CSASLEHEQYF. The CDR3 DNA sequence: TGCAGTGCTAGCCTCGAGCACGAGCAGTACTTC.

The chain has TRBV6-5 and TRBJ2-3; perhaps TRBD1 as D (6 bases). Per germline, CDR1 MNHEY and CDR2 SVGAGI. The CDR3 is 12 residues long. V was cut by 9 bases and J by 5 bases, with 12 bases left in between. The CDR3 nucleotides are TGTGCCAGGGGGGCAGGGCAAGATACGCAGTATTTT. Protein sequence: CARGAGQDTQYF.

This chain connects TRBV14 to TRBJ1-1; TRBD1 might be the D (6 bases). The V gene's germline CDR1 is SGHDN and CDR2 FVKESK. Trimming stripped 4 bases from V and 10 bases from J, with 28 bases between. CDR3 length: 17 amino acids. CDR3 DNA sequence: TGTGCCAGCAGCCTGGGGGCCCCCGGTACCCTCTCTAGGGGAGCTTTCTTT. Translation gives CASSLGAPGTLSRGAFF.

This sequence joins TRBV30 and TRBJ2-3; maybe TRBD1 (5 bases). Between the trimmed V and J ends, which lost 2 bases and 5 bases, there was a span of 8 bases. CDR1 is GTSNPN, CDR2 SVGIG, per germline (reference sequence). The length of the CDR3 is 12 residues. The CDR3 spells CAWSQGLDTQYF. The CDR3, as DNA: TGTGCCTGGAGTCAGGGATTAGATACGCAGTATTTT.

The V gene is TRBV7-9, the J gene TRBJ2-5, with D possibly being TRBD2 (5 bases). CDR1 is SEHNR, CDR2 FQNEAQ, per germline (reference sequence). CDR3 length: 12 amino acids. Trimming took off 6 bases at V and 4 bases at J, with 9 bases between the two ends. The CDR3 coding sequence is TGTGCCAGCAGGAGGGTGTTAGAGACCCAGTACTTC. Its protein product is CASRRVLETQYF.

J is TRBJ2-2 and V is TRBV6-6; 11 bases agree with TRBD2. CDR3 size: 15 residues. Germline V gene lookup returns CDR1 MNHNY and CDR2 SVGAGI (reference sequence). The J segment lost 14 bases and the V segment lost 4 bases, leaving 12 bases of the junction unmatched. CDR3 region: CASSSVALAGGPLFF. CDR3 in DNA: TGTGCCAGCAGTTCCGTCGCCTTAGCGGGAGGGCCCCTGTTTTTT.

The V call is TRBV11-3, the J call TRBJ2-3; the D gene is possibly TRBD2 (6 bases). The V gene lost 5 bases and the J gene lost 6 bases, with 15 bases spanning the gap. The CDR3 contains 14 residues. The V gene's germline CDR1 is SGHNT and CDR2 YENEEA. In DNA, the CDR3 is TGTGCCAGCAGCCGGGACTCCGTTCGGGATACGCAGTATTTT. It specifies CASSRDSVRDTQYF.